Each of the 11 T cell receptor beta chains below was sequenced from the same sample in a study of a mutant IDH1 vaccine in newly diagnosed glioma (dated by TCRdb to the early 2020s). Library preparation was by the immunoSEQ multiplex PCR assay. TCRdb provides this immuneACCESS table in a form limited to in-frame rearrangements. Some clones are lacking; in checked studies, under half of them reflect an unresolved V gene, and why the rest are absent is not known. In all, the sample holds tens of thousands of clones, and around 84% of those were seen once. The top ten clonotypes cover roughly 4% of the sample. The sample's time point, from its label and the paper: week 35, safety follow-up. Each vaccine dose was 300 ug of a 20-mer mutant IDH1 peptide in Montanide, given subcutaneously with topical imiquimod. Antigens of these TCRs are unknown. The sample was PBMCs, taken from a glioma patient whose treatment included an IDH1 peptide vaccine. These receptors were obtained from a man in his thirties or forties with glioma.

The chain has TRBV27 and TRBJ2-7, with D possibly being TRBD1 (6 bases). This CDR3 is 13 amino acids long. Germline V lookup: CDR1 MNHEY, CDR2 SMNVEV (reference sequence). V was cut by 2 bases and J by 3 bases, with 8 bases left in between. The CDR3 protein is CASSLGQSYEQYF. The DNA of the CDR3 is TGTGCCAGCAGTTTAGGACAGAGCTACGAGCAGTACTTC.

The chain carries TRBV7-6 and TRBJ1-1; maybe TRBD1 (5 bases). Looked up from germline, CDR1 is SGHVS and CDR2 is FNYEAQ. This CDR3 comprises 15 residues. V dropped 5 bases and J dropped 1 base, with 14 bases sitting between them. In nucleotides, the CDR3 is TGTGCCAGCAGCACTCACAATCAGGGGAACACTGAAGCTTTCTTT. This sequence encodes CASSTHNQGNTEAFF.

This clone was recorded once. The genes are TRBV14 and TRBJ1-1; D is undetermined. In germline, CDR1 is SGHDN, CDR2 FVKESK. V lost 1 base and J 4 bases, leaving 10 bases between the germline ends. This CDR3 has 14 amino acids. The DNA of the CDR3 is TGTGCCAGCAGCCAAGTTCTGGGCTTCACTGAAGCTTTCTTT. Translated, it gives CASSQVLGFTEAFF.

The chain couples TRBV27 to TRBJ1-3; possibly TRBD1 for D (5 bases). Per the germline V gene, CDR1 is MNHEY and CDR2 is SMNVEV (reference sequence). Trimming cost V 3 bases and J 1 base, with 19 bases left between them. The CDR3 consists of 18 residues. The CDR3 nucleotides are TGTGCCAGCAGTTTGATTACCCCGGGACTCGGATCTGGAAACACCATATATTTT. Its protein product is CASSLITPGLGSGNTIYF.

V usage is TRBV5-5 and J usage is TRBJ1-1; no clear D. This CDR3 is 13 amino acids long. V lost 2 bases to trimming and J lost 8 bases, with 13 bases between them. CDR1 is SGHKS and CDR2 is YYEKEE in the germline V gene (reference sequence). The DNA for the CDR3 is TGTGCCAGCAGCTTAGTCGCGGACCGGGAAGCTTTCTTT. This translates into CASSLVADREAFF.

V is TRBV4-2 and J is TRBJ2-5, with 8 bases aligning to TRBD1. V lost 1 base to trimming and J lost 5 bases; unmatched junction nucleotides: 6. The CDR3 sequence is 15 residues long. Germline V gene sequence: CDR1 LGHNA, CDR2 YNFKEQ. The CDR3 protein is CASSQGQGIVETQYF. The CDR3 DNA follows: TGTGCCAGCAGCCAAGGACAGGGGATCGTCGAGACCCAGTACTTC.

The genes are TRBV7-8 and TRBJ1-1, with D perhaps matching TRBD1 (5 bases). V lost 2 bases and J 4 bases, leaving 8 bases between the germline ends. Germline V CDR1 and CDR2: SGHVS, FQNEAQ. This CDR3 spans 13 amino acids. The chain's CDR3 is CASSLTQATEAFF. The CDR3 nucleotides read TGTGCCAGCAGCTTAACACAGGCCACTGAAGCTTTCTTT.

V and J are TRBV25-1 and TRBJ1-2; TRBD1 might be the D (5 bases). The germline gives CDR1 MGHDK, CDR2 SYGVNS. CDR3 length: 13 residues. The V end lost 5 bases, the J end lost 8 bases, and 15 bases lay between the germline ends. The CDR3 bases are TGTGCCAGCAGTTTTAGGGCGTGGGACGGCTACACCTTC. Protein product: CASSFRAWDGYTF.

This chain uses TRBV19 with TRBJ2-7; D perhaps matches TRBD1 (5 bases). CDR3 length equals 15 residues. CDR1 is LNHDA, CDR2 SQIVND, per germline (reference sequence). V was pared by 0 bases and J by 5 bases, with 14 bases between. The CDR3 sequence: CASSIEGHQKDEQYF. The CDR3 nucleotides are TGTGCCAGTAGTATAGAAGGACACCAGAAGGACGAGCAGTACTTC.

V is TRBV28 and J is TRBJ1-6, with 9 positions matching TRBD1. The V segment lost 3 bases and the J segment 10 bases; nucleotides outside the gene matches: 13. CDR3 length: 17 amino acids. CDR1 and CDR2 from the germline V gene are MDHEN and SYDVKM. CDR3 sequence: CASSLDRDRVTFSPLHF. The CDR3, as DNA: TGTGCCAGCAGTTTGGATAGGGACAGGGTTACGTTCTCACCCCTCCACTTT. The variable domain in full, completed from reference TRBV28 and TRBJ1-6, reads DVKVTQSSRYLVKRTGEKVFLECVQDMDHENMFWYRQDPGLGLRLIYFSYDVKMKEKGDIPEGYSVSREKKERFSLILESASTNQTSMYLCASSLDRDRVTFSPLHFGNGTRLTVT.

CDR3 coding DNA: TGTGCCAGCAGCTTAGTTGGGGACACCATATATTTT. This translates into CASSLVGDTIYF. The rearrangement uses TRBV13 and TRBJ1-3, with D hard to call. Germline CDR1 and CDR2: PRHDT and FYEKMQ (reference sequence). The CDR3 is 12 amino acids. V was shortened by 1 base and J by 8 bases, with 6 bases between the two germline ends.